This T cell receptor (beta chain) was sequenced in a study of T-cell reconstitution after alpha-beta-depleted transplantation in children. Points from the study as a whole: Some patients owed their high day-60 TCRbeta diversity to surviving recipient T cells and thymic progenitors. By about two months after transplant, alpha-beta T cells reportedly arose from several hundred graft clones that had expanded.

As concerns this clonotype: What it binds is unknown.

This sample's TCRbeta library carried unique molecular identifier barcodes. TCRdb reprocessed the PCR reads via MiXCR and lists one record per CDR3 protein. The table shows a few hundred thousand distinct CDR3 sequences, with 10% to 15% occurring only once. The germline CDR1 and CDR2 sequences are SQVTM and ANQGSEA. The CDR3 sequence is 14 residues long. The V and J ends lost 1 base and 0 bases respectively, with 7 bases between them. The chain links TRBV29-1 to TRBJ1-5; possible D gene TRBD1, 5 bases. The receptor was isolated from a male patient aged 10-17 years who had a stem cell transplant for acute myeloid leukemia, so the T cells may come from the graft donor. Here the sequenced sample was PBMCs, mostly from graft donor cells, taken 360 days after TCRalphabeta/CD19-depleted stem cell transplant. In DNA form, the CDR3 reads TGCAGCGTTGAAGTGCAGGGTAGCAATCAGCCCCAGCATTTT. Its translation: CSVEVQGSNQPQHF.